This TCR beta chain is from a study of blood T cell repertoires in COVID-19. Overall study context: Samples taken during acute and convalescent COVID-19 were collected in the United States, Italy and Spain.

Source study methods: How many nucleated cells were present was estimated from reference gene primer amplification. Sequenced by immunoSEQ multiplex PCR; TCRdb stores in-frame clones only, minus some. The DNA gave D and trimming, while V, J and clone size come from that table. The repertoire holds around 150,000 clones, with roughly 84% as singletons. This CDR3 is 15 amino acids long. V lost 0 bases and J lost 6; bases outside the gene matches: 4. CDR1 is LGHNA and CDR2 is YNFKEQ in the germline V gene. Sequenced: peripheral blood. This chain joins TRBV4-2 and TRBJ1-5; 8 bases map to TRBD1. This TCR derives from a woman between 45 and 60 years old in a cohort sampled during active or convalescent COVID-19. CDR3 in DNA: TGTGCCAGCAGCCAAGACAGGGGGCACGGTCAGCCCCAGCATTTT. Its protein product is CASSQDRGHGQPQHF.